This entry features one T cell receptor (beta chain) sequence. The sample originates from a study of CDR3 diversity in severe acne. The CDR3 sequence is 15 residues long. The germline V gene has CDR1 SGHAT and CDR2 FQNNGV. Trimming at V came to 4 bases and at J to 1 base, leaving 5 bases not matched to a gene. TCRdb reprocessed the PCR reads with MiXCR, giving one entry per CDR3 protein. The data contain roughly 100,000 distinct CDR3 sequences, 51% of them singletons. The TCR originated in a male donor with acne. This rearrangement joins TRBV11-2 to TRBJ1-1; 8 bases are shared with TRBD1. Sequencing input: blood. CDR3 amino acids: CASSSPGTGNTEAFF. The CDR3 DNA reads as TGTGCCAGCAGCTCCCCCGGGACAGGGAACACTGAAGCTTTCTTT. Full variable domain (remainder filled in from reference TRBV11-2 and TRBJ1-1): EAGVAQSPRYKIIEKRQSVAFWCNPISGHATLYWYQQILGQGPKLLIQFQNNGVVDDSQLPKDRFSAERLKGVDSTLKIQPAKLEDSAVYLCASSSPGTGNTEAFFGQGTRLTVV.